This T cell receptor beta chain stems from a study of blood T cells in healthy people across ages. Study-wide results and caveats: Naive CD4+ cells and diversity were both higher in long-lived donors than in aged donors.

The sample holds a few counts of this clonotype. Its antigen is not known. PCR was performed a second time for about 7 to 11 cycles using a sample-barcoded 5' primer and a J-beta primer mix. From the 5' RACE reads, TCRdb called clonotypes with MiXCR, one entry per CDR3 protein. The sample includes hundreds of thousands of distinct CDR3 sequences, approximately 35% of them seen just once. Sequenced input: blood. This TCR was recovered from a man between 18 and 35 years old in good health.

Here the CDR3 reads CSVEDRGGLVGYTF. The CDR3 DNA reads as TGCAGCGTTGAAGATCGCGGGGGGCTCGTTGGCTACACCTTC. The chain links TRBV29-1 to TRBJ1-2, with D possibly being TRBD1 (6 bases). This CDR3 is built from 14 residues. The V end was cut by 0 bases, the J end by 7 bases, with 15 bases between. CDR1 and CDR2 from the germline V gene are SQVTM and ANQGSEA.